Sequencing of this T cell receptor beta chain was carried out in a study of T cells after yellow fever vaccination. 5'RACE template switching generated TCR cDNA, adding a universal primer site and UMIs. MiXCR, run by TCRdb on the 5' RACE reads, gives a single entry per CDR3 protein. Of 300,000 to 350,000 distinct CDR3 sequences listed, approximately 8% are singletons. Trimming at V came to 2 bases and at J to 10 bases, leaving 8 bases not matched to a gene. The CDR3 runs to 16 residues. Germline loops: CDR1 SGHTA, CDR2 FQGNSA. This clonotype was counted between two and nine times. The antigen remains unidentified. Findings and caveats of the study: Researchers cautioned that FACS-sorted repertoires could harbor abundant clonotypes contaminating from the bulk population. Clones from primary vaccination mostly reappeared after the booster (around 96% CD4, over 85% CD8). Researchers noted that a small share of clonotypes showed up in both CD4 and CD8 compartments.

The J gene is TRBJ2-3, the V gene TRBV7-2, with 14 bases lining up with TRBD2. The clonotype originates from a man between 18 and 35 years old who received the YFV17D yellow fever vaccine. This specimen consisted of PBMCs, obtained about 41 days after the first yellow fever vaccination. The CDR3 nucleotides read TGTGCCAGCAGCTTAATGGGACTAGCGGGGGCCTTGGCGCAGTATTTT. Its protein product is CASSLMGLAGALAQYF.